The next 9 T cell receptor beta chains were all read from a single sample in a study of cytomegalovirus exposure and HLA in healthy donors. The PCR made use of 60 Vbeta and 13 Jbeta primers. Libraries were prepared by immunoSEQ multiplex PCR; TCRdb keeps only in-frame clonotypes and omits some of them. The sample shows more than 110,000 clones, roughly 80% of them seen only once. The sequenced material came from PBMCs. These receptors were obtained from a woman aged 50 to 65 in good health and CMV-seronegative.

The chain carries TRBV5-1 and TRBJ1-5; TRBD1 is a possible D gene (6 bases). Germline CDR1 and CDR2: SGHRS and YFSETQ. The length of the CDR3 is 17 residues. V lost 4 bases and J lost 3, with 20 bases in between. The CDR3 is CASSPILQGSNNQPQHF. The CDR3 DNA sequence: TGCGCCAGCAGCCCTATTCTGCAGGGGAGTAACAATCAGCCCCAGCATTTT.

The chain carries TRBV27 and TRBJ2-7, with TRBD1 matching over 9 bases. The trim removed 4 bases at V and 2 bases at J, leaving 12 bases unmatched. This CDR3 comprises 17 residues. Germline-derived CDR1 and CDR2 are MNHEY and SMNVEV (reference sequence). The CDR3 nucleotides read TGTGCCAGCAGTTCTACCTTCGGGGACAGGGACCCCTACGAGCAGTACTTC. Its translation is CASSSTFGDRDPYEQYF.

This clone was seen only once. Here the CDR3 DNA reads TGTGCCAGCAGCTTGGGACGGGCGGGGGGCCCTTTTAACTACGAGCAGTACTTC. This encodes CASSLGRAGGPFNYEQYF. This chain connects TRBV11-2 to TRBJ2-7; TRBD2 matches 8 bases. Germline V lookup: CDR1 SGHAT, CDR2 FQNNGV. The CDR3 runs to 18 residues. V shed 3 bases and J 3 bases; nucleotides not matched to a gene: 16.

The gene calls are TRBV2 and TRBJ1-2; D unclear. V lost 2 bases and J 8 bases, leaving 12 bases between the germline ends. This CDR3 region has 13 residues. Germline assignment: CDR1 SNHLY and CDR2 FYNNEI. CDR3 sequence reads: CASSEIREGGYTF. DNA of the CDR3: TGTGCCAGCAGTGAAATCCGGGAAGGAGGCTACACCTTC. The variable domain in full, completed from reference TRBV2 and TRBJ1-2, reads EPEVTQTPSHQVTQMGQEVILRCVPISNHLYFYWYRQILGQKVEFLVSFYNNEISEKSEIFDDQFSVERPDGSNFTLKIRSTKLEDSAMYFCASSEIREGGYTFGSGTRLTVV.

The rearrangement joins TRBV6-5 to TRBJ1-2; 8 bases are a match to TRBD1. The CDR3 length is 16 residues. J gave up 5 bases and V 2 bases, and 10 bases lay outside the gene matches. Looked up from germline, CDR1 is MNHEY and CDR2 is SVGAGI. In DNA, the CDR3 is TGTGCCAGCAGTTACCACCTAGGACAGGGAGAGTATGGCTACACCTTC. This gives the protein CASSYHLGQGEYGYTF.

The chain recombines TRBV7-8 with TRBJ2-3; D possibly corresponds to TRBD2 (5 bases). V lost 0 bases and J lost 11, with 21 bases in between. The CDR3 loop spans 16 amino acids. Germline CDR1 is SGHVS and CDR2 is FQNEAQ. The CDR3 bases are TGTGCCAGCAGCTTAGCCTCCGGTTATCGTGCTAGCCTGCAGTATTTT. Its protein is CASSLASGYRASLQYF.

V gene TRBV21-1 combines with J gene TRBJ1-1; the table's D call, TRBD1, has no DNA check behind it. TRBV21-1 is a pseudogene locus. The CDR3 covers 16 residues. The chain's CDR3 is CASSKGGQGLNTEAFF. The CDR3 nucleotides read TGTGCCAGCAGCAAAGGTGGACAGGGGTTGAACACTGAAGCTTTCTTT.

The chain couples TRBV9 to TRBJ2-5; 14 nucleotides agree with TRBD2. V lost 3 bases to trimming and J lost 0 bases; unmatched junction nucleotides: 7. This CDR3 spans 18 amino acids. Germline V gene data show CDR1 as SGDLS and CDR2 as YYNGEE. The CDR3 sequence: CASSAGTSGGLYQETQYF. Here the CDR3 DNA reads TGTGCCAGCAGCGCCGGGACTAGCGGGGGCCTTTACCAAGAGACCCAGTACTTC. The complete variable domain, with remaining parts taken from reference TRBV9 and TRBJ2-5, reads DSGVTQTPKHLITATGQRVTLRCSPRSGDLSVYWYQQSLDQGLQFLIQYYNGEERAKGNILERFSAQQFPDLHSELNLSSLELGDSALYFCASSAGTSGGLYQETQYFGPGTRLLVL.

The chain recombines TRBV27 with TRBJ2-1; TRBD2 aligns across 8 bases. V lost 6 bases and J lost 0; bases outside the gene matches: 7. The CDR3 loop spans 16 amino acids. Germline V gene sequence: CDR1 MNHEY, CDR2 SMNVEV (reference sequence). The CDR3 DNA follows: TGTGCCAGCAGGCGGGAGGTAATTGGCTCCTACAATGAGCAGTTCTTC. Protein sequence: CASRREVIGSYNEQFF.